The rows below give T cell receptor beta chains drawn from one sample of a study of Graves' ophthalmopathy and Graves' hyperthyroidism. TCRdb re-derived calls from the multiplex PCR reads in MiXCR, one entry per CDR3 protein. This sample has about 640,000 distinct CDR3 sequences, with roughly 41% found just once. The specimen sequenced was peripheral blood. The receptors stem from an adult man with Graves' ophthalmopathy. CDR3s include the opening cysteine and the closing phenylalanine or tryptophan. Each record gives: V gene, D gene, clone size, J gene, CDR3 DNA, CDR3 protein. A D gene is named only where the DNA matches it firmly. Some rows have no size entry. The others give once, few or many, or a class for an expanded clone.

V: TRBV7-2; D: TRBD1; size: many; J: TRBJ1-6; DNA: TGTGCCAGCAGCGGGCGACAGGGAAGGGCACGCTCCTATAATTCACCCCTCCACTTT; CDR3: CASSGRQGRARSYNSPLHF
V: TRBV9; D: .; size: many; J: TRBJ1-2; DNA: TGTGCCAGCAGCACTCGACCAGGGGTAGACTATGGCTACACCTTC; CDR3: CASSTRPGVDYGYTF
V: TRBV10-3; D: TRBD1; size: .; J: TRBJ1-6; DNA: TGTGCCATCAGTCCGGGACAGGGACAATCACCCCTCCACTTT; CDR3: CAISPGQGQSPLHF
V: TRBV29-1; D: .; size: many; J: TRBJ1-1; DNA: TGCAGCACCTCCGGGAGCACTGAAGCTTTCTTT; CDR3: CSTSGSTEAFF
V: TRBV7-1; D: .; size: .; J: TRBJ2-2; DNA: TGTGCCAGCAGCTCCACCCCCTCCGTTGACCTGAACACCGGGGAGCTGTTTTTT; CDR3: CASSSTPSVDLNTGELFF
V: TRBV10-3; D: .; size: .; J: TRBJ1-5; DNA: TGTGCCATCAGTGACAGGCAGCCCCAGCATTTT; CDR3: CAISDRQPQHF
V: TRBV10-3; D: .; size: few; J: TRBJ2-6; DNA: TGTGCCATCAGCGGACTGACTTTC; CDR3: CAISGLTF
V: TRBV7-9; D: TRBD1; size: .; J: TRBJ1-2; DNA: TGTGCCAGCAGCATCCAGGGGGCTGGGCTTCACGATGGCTACACCTTC; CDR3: CASSIQGAGLHDGYTF
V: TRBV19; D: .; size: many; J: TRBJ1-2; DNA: TGTGCCAGTAGTATAGTCCCCGGGAACTATGGCTACACCTTC; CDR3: CASSIVPGNYGYTF
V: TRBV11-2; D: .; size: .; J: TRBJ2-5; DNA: TGTGCCAGCAGCTTAGTCAGGGTAAAGACCCAGTACTTC; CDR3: CASSLVRVKTQYF
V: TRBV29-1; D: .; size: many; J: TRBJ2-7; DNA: TGCAGCGTTACCCCGACGAGCGGTGACGAGCAGTACTTC; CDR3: CSVTPTSGDEQYF
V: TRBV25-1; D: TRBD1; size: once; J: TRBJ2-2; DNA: TGTGCCAGCAGCGTGACAGGGTACACCGGGGAGCTGTTTTTT; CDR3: CASSVTGYTGELFF
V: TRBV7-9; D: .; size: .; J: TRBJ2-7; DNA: TGTGCCAGCAGCTTATATCAGTCGTCCTCCTACGAGCAGTACTTC; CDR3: CASSLYQSSSYEQYF
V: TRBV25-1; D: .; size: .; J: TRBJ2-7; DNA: TGTGCCAGCAGTGCTAGCCCGCCAGGTTCCTACGAGCAGTACTTC; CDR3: CASSASPPGSYEQYF
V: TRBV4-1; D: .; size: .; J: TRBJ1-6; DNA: TGCGCCAGCAGCCAAGATCCACAGGTGAATTCACCCCTCCACTTT; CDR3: CASSQDPQVNSPLHF
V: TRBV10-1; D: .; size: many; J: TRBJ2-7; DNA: TGCGCCAGTAGGATAGGAGACGAGCAGTACTTC; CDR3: CASRIGDEQYF
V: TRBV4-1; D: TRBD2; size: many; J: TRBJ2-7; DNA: TGCGCCAGCAGCCACTCGGGACTAGCAGACGAGCAGTACTTC; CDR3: CASSHSGLADEQYF
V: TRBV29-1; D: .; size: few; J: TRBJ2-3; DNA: TGCAGCGTTGAGCAGGGTCCAGATACGCAGTATTTT; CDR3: CSVEQGPDTQYF
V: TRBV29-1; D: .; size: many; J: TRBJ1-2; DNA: TGCAGCGTTGAAGATGTGCTGCCCATGACGGGGAACCATTTCTATGGCTACACCTTC; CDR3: CSVEDVLPMTGNHFYGYTF
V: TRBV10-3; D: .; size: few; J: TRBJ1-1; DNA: TGTGCCAGCAGTGCCGGGTTTGATCGACCTCGCATGAACACTGAAGCTTTCTTT; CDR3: CASSAGFDRPRMNTEAFF
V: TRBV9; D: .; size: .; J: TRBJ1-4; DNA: TGTGCCAGCAGCGCGAGACAGGCTGGCGAAAAACTGTTTTTT; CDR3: CASSARQAGEKLFF
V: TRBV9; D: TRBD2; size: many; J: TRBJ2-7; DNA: TGTGCCAGCAGCGTCGCGGGAGACAGTTCCTACGAGCAGTACTTC; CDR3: CASSVAGDSSYEQYF
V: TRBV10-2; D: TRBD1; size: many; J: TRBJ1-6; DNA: TGCGCCAGCAGTGAGTCAAGACAGGGTTATTCACCCCTCCACTTT; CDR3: CASSESRQGYSPLHF
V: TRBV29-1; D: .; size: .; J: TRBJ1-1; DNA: TGCAGCTTGGAGGGATCGGGCACTGAAGCTTTCTTT; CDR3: CSLEGSGTEAFF
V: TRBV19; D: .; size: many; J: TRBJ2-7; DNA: TGTGCCAGTGGGAGTGACGGTTCTTCCTACGAGCAGTACTTC; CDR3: CASGSDGSSYEQYF
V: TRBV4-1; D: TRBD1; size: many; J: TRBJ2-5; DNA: TGCGCCAGCAGCCAGACCACAGGGGGCGGCGGAACCCAAGAGACCCAGTACTTC; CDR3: CASSQTTGGGGTQETQYF
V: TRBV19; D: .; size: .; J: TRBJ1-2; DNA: TGTGCCAGCAGCCCGCCTATAGGAGAGAGCTATGGCTACACCTTC; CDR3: CASSPPIGESYGYTF
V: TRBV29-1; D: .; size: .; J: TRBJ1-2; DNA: TGCAGCGTGGCGTACGGGCAAGGCTACACCTTC; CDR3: CSVAYGQGYTF
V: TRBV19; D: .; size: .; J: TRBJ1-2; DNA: TGTGCCTGGAGCCTGCTGGGTAACTATGGCTACACCTTC; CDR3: CAWSLLGNYGYTF
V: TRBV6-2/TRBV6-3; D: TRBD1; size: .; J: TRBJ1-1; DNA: TGTGCCAGCAGTTACTCGGCGTTCCGACAGGGGCGCAACACTGAAGCTTTCTTT; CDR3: CASSYSAFRQGRNTEAFF
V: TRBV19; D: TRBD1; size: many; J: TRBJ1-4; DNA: TGTGCCAGTAGAAACATACCGGGACAGCTAAATGAAAAACTGTTTTTT; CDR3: CASRNIPGQLNEKLFF
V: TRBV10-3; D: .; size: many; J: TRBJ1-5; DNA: TGTGCCATCAGTGAGTCGCCTGCAGGGAATAATCAGCCCCAGCATTTT; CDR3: CAISESPAGNNQPQHF
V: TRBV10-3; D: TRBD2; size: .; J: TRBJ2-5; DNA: TGTGCCAGCAACGATTACGGGAGGACGACCCAAGAGACCCAGTACTTC; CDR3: CASNDYGRTTQETQYF